One sample yielded the 3 T cell receptor beta chains listed below, sequenced in a study of control samples from healthy donors and cancer patients. Only in-frame clones appear in the TCRdb table, and some are missing; sequencing was by immunoSEQ multiplex PCR. In the table there are 150,000 to 200,000 clones, about 90% of which are singletons. The sequencing sample was made of blood. The receptors were gathered from a young man in good health.

The chain is built from TRBV9 and TRBJ2-1, with 12 bases lining up with TRBD2. The CDR3 is 15 amino acids. J gave up 12 bases and V 3 bases, and 10 bases lay outside the gene matches. The germline V gene has CDR1 SGDLS and CDR2 YYNGEE. DNA for the CDR3: TGTGCCAGCAGCGACACTAGCGGGGGGTCGATTGGGCAGTTCTTC. Its translation: CASSDTSGGSIGQFF.

This clone occurred a few times. This chain uses TRBV5-1 with TRBJ1-1; D is undetermined. This CDR3 has 13 residues. Trimming shortened V by 1 base and J by 3 bases, and 7 bases separated the two germline ends. The germline gives CDR1 SGHRS, CDR2 YFSETQ. In DNA, the CDR3 is TGCGCCAGCAGCTTGATCGAGGACACTGAAGCTTTCTTT. It translates to CASSLIEDTEAFF.

This chain connects TRBV30 to TRBJ1-5, with D tentatively TRBD1 (5 bases). Germline V gene sequence: CDR1 GTSNPN, CDR2 SVGIG (reference sequence). The length of the CDR3 is 13 residues. V gave up 0 bases and J gave up 9 bases, with 12 bases separating them. The CDR3 reads CAWSVQAGLPQHF. The CDR3 DNA reads as TGTGCCTGGAGTGTACAGGCAGGCTTGCCCCAGCATTTT. Using reference TRBV30 and TRBJ1-5 for the parts outside the CDR3, the full variable domain is SQTIHQWPATLVQPVGSPLSLECTVEGTSNPNLYWYRQAAGRGLQLLFYSVGIGQISSEVPQNLSASRPQDRQFILSSKKLLLSDSGFYLCAWSVQAGLPQHFGDGTRLSIL.